This TCR beta chain was obtained from a study of cytomegalovirus exposure and HLA in healthy donors. PCR used 60 Vbeta primers and 13 Jbeta primers. TCRdb's copy holds only in-frame clones and misses some; the assay was immunoSEQ multiplex PCR. Among about 130,000 clones listed, about two thirds were seen once. Sequencing used PBMCs. The sequence derives from a man aged 40-50 years in good health and CMV-seropositive.

CDR3 coding DNA: TGTGCCAGCAGGCGGGTTAGCGGGATGAGCTCCTACAATGAGCAGTTCTTC. The encoded protein is CASRRVSGMSSYNEQFF. The chain couples TRBV28 to TRBJ2-1, with 8 nucleotides matching TRBD2. The CDR3 consists of 17 residues. V trimming: 6 bases; J trimming: 0 bases; junction bases outside the gene matches: 10. Germline loops: CDR1 MDHEN, CDR2 SYDVKM.